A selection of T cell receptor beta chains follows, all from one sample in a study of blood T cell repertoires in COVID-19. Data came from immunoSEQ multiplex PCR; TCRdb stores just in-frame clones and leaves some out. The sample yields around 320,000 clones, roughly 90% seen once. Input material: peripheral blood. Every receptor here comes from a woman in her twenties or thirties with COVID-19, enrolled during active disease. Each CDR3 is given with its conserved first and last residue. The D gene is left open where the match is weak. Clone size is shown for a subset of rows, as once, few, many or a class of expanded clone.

DNA: TGTGCCAGCAGCTTGGGGACAGGGGAATTCAGTGCAGATACGCAGTATTTT
CDR3: CASSLGTGEFSADTQYF
D: TRBD1
J: TRBJ2-3
size: .
V: TRBV11-2

DNA: TGTGCCAGTAACCCGACAGGGATGGACACCGGGGAGCTGTTTTTT
CDR3: CASNPTGMDTGELFF
D: TRBD1
J: TRBJ2-2
size: .
V: TRBV19

DNA: TGTGCCAGCAGCTTAAGAGGGGGACCCAGGGGCTACACCTTC
CDR3: CASSLRGGPRGYTF
D: .
J: TRBJ1-2
size: .
V: TRBV3-1/TRBV3-2

DNA: TGTGCCAGCAGCCCGGGACAGGGGGCACGTCAGCCCCAGCATTTT
CDR3: CASSPGQGARQPQHF
D: TRBD1
J: TRBJ1-5
size: .
V: TRBV6-6

DNA: TGTGCCAGCAGGGACAGTAATCAGCCCCAGCATTTT
CDR3: CASRDSNQPQHF
D: .
J: TRBJ1-5
size: .
V: TRBV6-5

DNA: TGTGCCAGCAGCTTACAGACAGGGGAAGAGACCCAGTACTTC
CDR3: CASSLQTGEETQYF
D: TRBD1
J: TRBJ2-5
size: .
V: TRBV7-9

DNA: TGTGCCAGCAGTTGGAGAGGGGGAGAGTCACCCCTCCACTTT
CDR3: CASSWRGGESPLHF
D: .
J: TRBJ1-6
size: .
V: TRBV28

DNA: TGTGCCAGCACCTATCGGACAGTAACTGGAAACACCATATATTTT
CDR3: CASTYRTVTGNTIYF
D: .
J: TRBJ1-3
size: once
V: TRBV6-5

DNA: TGTGCCGGGGGGACAGGGGGGTACTATGGCTACACCTTC
CDR3: CAGGTGGYYGYTF
D: TRBD1
J: TRBJ1-2
size: .
V: TRBV19

DNA: TGTGCTAGTGGTTTGGTACTCGGACAGGGCGACCAGCCCCAGCATTTT
CDR3: CASGLVLGQGDQPQHF
D: TRBD1
J: TRBJ1-5
size: .
V: TRBV12-5

DNA: TGTGCCAGCAGCGTAGCCCCGGGGAACACTGAAGCTTTCTTT
CDR3: CASSVAPGNTEAFF
D: .
J: TRBJ1-1
size: .
V: TRBV9

DNA: TGTGCCAGCAGCGTAGGAGGGACAACTGAAGCTTTCTTT
CDR3: CASSVGGTTEAFF
D: .
J: TRBJ1-1
size: once
V: TRBV9

DNA: TGTGCCAGGACTACCGGGACTAGGGGCTACAATGAGCAGTTCTTC
CDR3: CARTTGTRGYNEQFF
D: TRBD2
J: TRBJ2-1
size: .
V: TRBV2

DNA: TGCAGCGTGGGACTAGCGGGGACCCTGACCCAGTACTTC
CDR3: CSVGLAGTLTQYF
D: TRBD2
J: TRBJ2-5
size: .
V: TRBV29-1

DNA: TGTGCCAGCAGCCAAGCCGTAGCGGGGGGAGGAGATACGCAGTATTTT
CDR3: CASSQAVAGGGDTQYF
D: TRBD2
J: TRBJ2-3
size: .
V: TRBV3-1/TRBV3-2

DNA: TGTGCCAGCAGCCATAGGCCCGGACTAGCGGGGAGCACAGATACGCAGTATTTT
CDR3: CASSHRPGLAGSTDTQYF
D: TRBD2
J: TRBJ2-3
size: .
V: TRBV4-2

DNA: TGCGCCAGCAGGGGGGTTGGGGGCACGAACACTGAAGCTTTCTTT
CDR3: CASRGVGGTNTEAFF
D: .
J: TRBJ1-1
size: .
V: TRBV4-1

DNA: TGTGCCATCAACGACCCATCAGGACAGCGATCCTCTGGGGCCAACGTCCTGACTTTC
CDR3: CAINDPSGQRSSGANVLTF
D: .
J: TRBJ2-6
size: .
V: TRBV10-3

DNA: TGTGCCAGCAGTCGACTAGCGGGGGAGCGCCAAGAGACCCAGTACTTC
CDR3: CASSRLAGERQETQYF
D: TRBD2
J: TRBJ2-5
size: .
V: TRBV6-6

DNA: TGTGCCCACGGACTGGACGGGGAGCTGTTTTTT
CDR3: CAHGLDGELFF
D: .
J: TRBJ2-2
size: .
V: TRBV10-3

DNA: TGTGCCAGCAGTCGTTACTCTGGGGCCAACGTCCTGACTTTC
CDR3: CASSRYSGANVLTF
D: .
J: TRBJ2-6
size: .
V: TRBV6-5

DNA: TGTGCCAGCAGTGCCCCGGCCGGGGGGAGCAATCAGCCCCAGCATTTT
CDR3: CASSAPAGGSNQPQHF
D: .
J: TRBJ1-5
size: .
V: TRBV6-1

DNA: TGCGCCAGCAGCTTAGCTCCGGGACAGCAAGAGACCCAGTACTTC
CDR3: CASSLAPGQQETQYF
D: TRBD1
J: TRBJ2-5
size: .
V: TRBV5-1

DNA: TGTGCCAGCAGTTTAGGTCCGGGACAGGGGGCGCATCGTGGCTACACCTTC
CDR3: CASSLGPGQGAHRGYTF
D: TRBD1
J: TRBJ1-2
size: .
V: TRBV27

DNA: TGTGCCAGCAGTTGGACTAGCGGGGGGGCCCACGAGCAGTACTTC
CDR3: CASSWTSGGAHEQYF
D: TRBD2
J: TRBJ2-7
size: .
V: TRBV28

DNA: TGTGCCAGCAGCCAAGTGGGGACTAAGCAGTTCTTC
CDR3: CASSQVGTKQFF
D: TRBD2
J: TRBJ2-1
size: .
V: TRBV3-1/TRBV3-2

DNA: TGTGCCAGCAGCGCGCGCGGGGGGACTAACACCGGGGAGCTGTTTTTT
CDR3: CASSARGGTNTGELFF
D: TRBD2
J: TRBJ2-2
size: once
V: TRBV9

DNA: TGTGCCAGCAGCCAAGAACAGGGAGGGACTGAAGCTTTCTTT
CDR3: CASSQEQGGTEAFF
D: .
J: TRBJ1-1
size: .
V: TRBV4-2

DNA: TGTGCCAGCAGTGACCGGACTAGCGGGTTCCGGGAGACCCAGTACTTC
CDR3: CASSDRTSGFRETQYF
D: TRBD2
J: TRBJ2-5
size: .
V: TRBV6-1

DNA: TGTGCCAGCAGTCTCCGGGATATGAGGTCACCCCTCCACTTT
CDR3: CASSLRDMRSPLHF
D: .
J: TRBJ1-6
size: .
V: TRBV27

DNA: TGTGCCAGCATCATCCCGCGGACCGGGGAGCTGTTTTTT
CDR3: CASIIPRTGELFF
D: .
J: TRBJ2-2
size: .
V: TRBV12-3/TRBV12-4

DNA: TGTGCCAGCAGTTTCGAGGCGGGATACTATGGCTACACCTTC
CDR3: CASSFEAGYYGYTF
D: .
J: TRBJ1-2
size: .
V: TRBV6-5

DNA: TGTGCCAGTAGCAGAAAGACAGGGCCGAACACCGGGGAGCTGTTTTTT
CDR3: CASSRKTGPNTGELFF
D: TRBD1
J: TRBJ2-2
size: .
V: TRBV19

DNA: TGCGCCAGCAGTGCTGCGGGGGGGGTCGAGCAGTACTTC
CDR3: CASSAAGGVEQYF
D: TRBD2
J: TRBJ2-7
size: .
V: TRBV5-1

DNA: TGTGCCAGCAGCTCCAGGACAGGGGGGATTGAAGCTTTCTTT
CDR3: CASSSRTGGIEAFF
D: TRBD1
J: TRBJ1-1
size: once
V: TRBV7-2

DNA: TGTGCCAGCAGTTTACCAGGGGCCACTGAAGCTTTCTTT
CDR3: CASSLPGATEAFF
D: .
J: TRBJ1-1
size: .
V: TRBV12-3/TRBV12-4

DNA: TGTGCCAGCAGCTTATCTGGTTTGGCAGGGGGCTCCTACGAGCAGTACTTC
CDR3: CASSLSGLAGGSYEQYF
D: TRBD1
J: TRBJ2-7
size: .
V: TRBV7-2

DNA: TGTGCCAGCTCACCACCGGGAGACAGGGCTGATCAGCCCCAGCATTTT
CDR3: CASSPPGDRADQPQHF
D: TRBD1
J: TRBJ1-5
size: .
V: TRBV18

DNA: TGCGCCAGCAGTAGGCACAGGGTGGCAGATACGCAGTATTTT
CDR3: CASSRHRVADTQYF
D: .
J: TRBJ2-3
size: .
V: TRBV10-1

DNA: TGTGCCAGCAGTGAATATTTTAGCGGGGATCCCTACGAGCAGTACTTC
CDR3: CASSEYFSGDPYEQYF
D: TRBD2
J: TRBJ2-7
size: .
V: TRBV2

DNA: TGTGCCAGCAGCCAATTAGCGGCCACTAGCACAGATACGCAGTATTTT
CDR3: CASSQLAATSTDTQYF
D: .
J: TRBJ2-3
size: .
V: TRBV3-1/TRBV3-2

DNA: TGTGCCAGCAGTGAACTATCGGGGATTAATCAGCCCCAGCATTTT
CDR3: CASSELSGINQPQHF
D: .
J: TRBJ1-5
size: .
V: TRBV6-1

DNA: TGTGCCAGCAGCCAGCCCGGTCGCTACACCTTC
CDR3: CASSQPGRYTF
D: .
J: TRBJ1-2
size: .
V: TRBV3-1/TRBV3-2

DNA: TGTGCCAGCAGTTACGGACAATTGAACACTGAAGCTTTCTTT
CDR3: CASSYGQLNTEAFF
D: .
J: TRBJ1-1
size: .
V: TRBV6-5

DNA: TGTGCCAGCAGTCAGCGGGGACTAGCGGAGAACACCGGGGAGCTGTTTTTT
CDR3: CASSQRGLAENTGELFF
D: TRBD2
J: TRBJ2-2
size: .
V: TRBV28

DNA: TGTGCCAGCATGGCGAACAGGGTTGGAGGCTACACCTTC
CDR3: CASMANRVGGYTF
D: .
J: TRBJ1-2
size: .
V: TRBV2

DNA: TGCGCCAGCAGCCAAGAGGCCAGCGGGGGGCCCGTTAAGCAGTTCTTC
CDR3: CASSQEASGGPVKQFF
D: TRBD2
J: TRBJ2-1
size: .
V: TRBV4-1

DNA: TGTGCCAGCAGCTTAGACGGTAGCGGGGGGGCCCGTGAGCAGTTCTTC
CDR3: CASSLDGSGGAREQFF
D: TRBD2
J: TRBJ2-1
size: .
V: TRBV7-2

DNA: TGTGCCAGCAGTCCCTGGGGTGGAGGGATGACTGAAGCTTTCTTT
CDR3: CASSPWGGGMTEAFF
D: .
J: TRBJ1-1
size: .
V: TRBV27

DNA: TGTGCCAGCAGCGGACAGGACAAGTATGAAAAACTGTTTTTT
CDR3: CASSGQDKYEKLFF
D: TRBD1
J: TRBJ1-4
size: few
V: TRBV2

DNA: TGTGCCAGTAGTATAGATCGGGGCGGGGAGCTGTTTTTT
CDR3: CASSIDRGGELFF
D: .
J: TRBJ2-2
size: .
V: TRBV19

DNA: TGTGCCAGCAGCCTGGGGAGAAATTCACCCCTCCACTTT
CDR3: CASSLGRNSPLHF
D: .
J: TRBJ1-6
size: few
V: TRBV6-5

DNA: TGCGCCAGCACGACTAGCGGGGTGGGCTACGAGCAGTACTTC
CDR3: CASTTSGVGYEQYF
D: TRBD2
J: TRBJ2-7
size: .
V: TRBV10-2

DNA: TGTGCCAGCAGTTGGAGCTCTGGAAACACCATATATTTT
CDR3: CASSWSSGNTIYF
D: .
J: TRBJ1-3
size: .
V: TRBV6-5

DNA: TGTGCCAGCAGCCAAGATAGGGCAGGGGGCAATCTCCTCCACTTT
CDR3: CASSQDRAGGNLLHF
D: TRBD1
J: TRBJ1-6
size: few
V: TRBV3-1/TRBV3-2